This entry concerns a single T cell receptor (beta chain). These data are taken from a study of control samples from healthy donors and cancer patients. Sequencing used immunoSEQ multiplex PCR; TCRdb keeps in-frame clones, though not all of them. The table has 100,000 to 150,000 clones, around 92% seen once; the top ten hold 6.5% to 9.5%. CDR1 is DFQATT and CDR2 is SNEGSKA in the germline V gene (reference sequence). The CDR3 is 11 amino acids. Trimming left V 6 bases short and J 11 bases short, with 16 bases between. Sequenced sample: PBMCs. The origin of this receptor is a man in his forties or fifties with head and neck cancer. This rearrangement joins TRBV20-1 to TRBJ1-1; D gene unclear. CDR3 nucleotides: TGCAGTGCGCGGACGGATCTAGGGGCTTTCTTT. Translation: CSARTDLGAFF.